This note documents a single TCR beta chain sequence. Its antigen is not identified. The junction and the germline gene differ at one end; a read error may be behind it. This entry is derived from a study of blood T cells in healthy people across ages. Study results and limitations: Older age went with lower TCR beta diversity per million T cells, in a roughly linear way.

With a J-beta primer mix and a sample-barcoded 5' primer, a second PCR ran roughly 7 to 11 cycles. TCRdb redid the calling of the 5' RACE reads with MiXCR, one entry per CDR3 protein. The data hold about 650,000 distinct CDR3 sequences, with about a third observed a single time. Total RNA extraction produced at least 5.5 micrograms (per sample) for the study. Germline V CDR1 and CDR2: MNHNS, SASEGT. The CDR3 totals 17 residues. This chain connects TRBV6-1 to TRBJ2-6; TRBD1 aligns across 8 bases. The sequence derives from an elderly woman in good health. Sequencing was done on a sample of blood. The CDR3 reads CACSTTTGASGANVLTF. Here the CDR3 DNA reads TGTGCCTGCAGTACCACGACAGGGGCTAGTGGGGCCAACGTCCTGACTTTC.